This TCR beta chain was documented in a study of CD8 T cells in ankylosing spondylitis. The sample holds many counts of this clonotype. Antigen unknown. Using its own MiXCR run on the 5' RACE reads, TCRdb lists one record per CDR3 protein. The sample gives around 490,000 distinct CDR3 sequences, 5.3% of which show up once; around 3.5% is in the top ten. Points from the study as a whole: A motif of roughly eight highly homologous TCR beta variants was seen as apparently characteristic of ankylosing spondylitis blood. The study looked at matched synovial fluid samples from ankylosing spondylitis patients. Disease-linked clones were reported to be significantly enriched there. Both synovial fluid and blood in reactive arthritis had previously been reported to carry some motif variants.

Trimming took 5 bases from V and 2 from J; bases not matched to a gene: 10. The germline V gene encodes CDR1 SQVTM and CDR2 ANQGSEA. The CDR3 is made up of 15 amino acids. J is TRBJ2-3 and V is TRBV29-1; TRBD1 agrees at 7 bases. Sequencing input: blood, either unsorted or a sorted T cell fraction (not recorded which). The origin of this receptor is a male donor with ankylosing spondylitis. CDR3 amino acids: CSVIRGRTPTDTQYF. The CDR3 DNA sequence: TGCAGCGTTATCAGGGGGAGAACCCCCACAGATACGCAGTATTTT.